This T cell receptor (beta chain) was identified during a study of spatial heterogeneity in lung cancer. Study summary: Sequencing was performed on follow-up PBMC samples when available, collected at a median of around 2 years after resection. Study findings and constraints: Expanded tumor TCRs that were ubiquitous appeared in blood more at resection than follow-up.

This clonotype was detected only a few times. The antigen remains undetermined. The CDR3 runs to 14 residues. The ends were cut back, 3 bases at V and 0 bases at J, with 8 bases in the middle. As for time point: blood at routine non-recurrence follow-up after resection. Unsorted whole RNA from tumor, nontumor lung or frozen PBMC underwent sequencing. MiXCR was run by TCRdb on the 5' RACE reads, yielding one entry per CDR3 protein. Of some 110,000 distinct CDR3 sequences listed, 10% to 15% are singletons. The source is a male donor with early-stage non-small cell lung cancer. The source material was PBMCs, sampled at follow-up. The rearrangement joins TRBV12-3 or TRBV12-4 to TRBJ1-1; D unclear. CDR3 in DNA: TGTGCCAGCAGTTTTGGTGTTTTGAACACTGAAGCTTTCTTT. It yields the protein CASSFGVLNTEAFF.